This T cell receptor (beta chain) derives from a study of CXCR3-negative and CXCR3-positive naive CD8 T cells. Note on this clonotype: The antigen is undetermined.

Study-wide points: Sequencing showed both naive subsets with comparably high diversity, and memory CD8+ cells much lower. Memory cells showed distinct TRBV-TRBJ patterns, while the two naive subsets matched.

This CDR3 comprises 13 residues. The authors prepared UMI-labeled TRB cDNA libraries by 5' RACE. TCRdb reprocessed the 5' RACE reads, with one entry per CDR3 protein and no DNA. The listing records 45,000 or so distinct CDR3 sequences. The sorting of each CD8+ T cell subset was done in triplicate, at roughly 310,000 cells each. Naive CD8+ T lymphocytes were specified as CD45RO-CCR7+CD27+CD95-. The clonotype comes from a human donor in good health. Some clones in this sample may be carry-over from other donors' samples. This rearrangement joins TRBV12-3 or TRBV12-4 to TRBJ2-7. Sequencing was done on a sample of naive CXCR3- CD8+ T cells from blood. The sample's subset: CD45RO-CCR7+CD27+CD95- naive CD8+ T cells lacking CXCR3 (TNR3-). CDR3 residues: CASSPANRYEQYF.